This T cell receptor (beta chain) was observed in a study of human T cells and chemical hapten exposure (dated by TCRdb to about 2021). For the wider study: For sensitization, 2% DPC in acetone was applied to a roughly 2 cm by roughly 2 cm area of upper inner arm skin. Libraries were pooled for sequencing, and per-sample TCR yields varied mainly because of small differences in library volumes within the pool. Alopecia areata with under or over 50% scalp involvement, alopecia totalis and alopecia universalis were represented in the patient cohort, which was mostly female. Patch testing on the upper back used Finn chambers containing 0.01% DPC, with scoring done after 6 days according to International Contact Dermatitis Research Group standards. Throughout the study period of 20 to 25 weeks, patients also received therapeutic DPC doses to the scalp every week. Blood was sampled from patients pre-sensitization (week 0) and at 2, 6 and about 24 weeks after DPC sensitization. About 28 alopecia patients gave blood for TCR sequencing at one to four time points (pre-sensitization, 2, 6 and 24 weeks). The study tracked peripheral blood TCR repertoire changes in vivo during primary and secondary sensitization to the hapten diphenylcyclopropenone (DPC) in alopecia patients.

At the junction V is shortened by 2 bases and J by 3 bases, with 12 bases in between. From its cysteine to its phenylalanine, the CDR3 spans 15 amino acids. Of all the DNA, just the CDR3 is kept, 45 bases in frame from base 1. The CDR1 and CDR2 encoded by the germline V gene are SGHRS and YFSETQ. The library was produced with RACE. Sequencing instrument: NextSeq 500. Library preparation attached unique molecular identifiers to individual cDNA molecules for quantitative, reproducible TCR counting. Each blood RNA sample was used to sequence both TCR alpha and TCR beta chains. In the paper's pipeline: Samples had a median of roughly 100,000 TCRs, with a range from 23,224 to 690,600. V, J and CDR3 annotation of the TCR reads was performed with the Decombinator software suite. For PS versus PT1 abundance plots, all samples were subsampled to the same number of TCRs (28,000). Expanded TCRs were defined as absent before sensitization and observed at least eight times at the 2-week time point. Starting from the raw public reads, TCRdb applied fastp trimming at Q25, assembled clones with MiXCR and retained in-frame beta chains. Every entry covers one CDR3 protein and lists the most common genes and DNA from its rows. The V and J calls here are based on TCRdb, not the publication. This sample gives tens of thousands of distinct CDR3 sequences in total; approximately 10% of them show up just once. The top ten hold roughly 2% of the sample.

This clonotype was counted a few times. Its antigen has not been determined. No base-level quality is on record; no much larger clone is a single base apart. The paper as a whole reports these results and caveats: A positive correlation was found between the number of PT1 expanded TCRs and patch test score, with significance reached at thresholds 8, 16 and 32 but not 4. Expanded TCRs formed significantly more large CDR3 similarity clusters than pre-sensitization or healthy control sets, consistent with antigen-driven responses. Repeated subsampling changed both the strength of the expansion versus patch-test correlation and the threshold at which that correlation became significant. DPC sensitization did not change how many TCRs were above 1 in 1000 frequency, and no evidence was found of alterations in global repertoire structure. Because all patients had alopecia, a presumed autoimmune disease, the immune response of the patients might differ from that of healthy individuals.

What the time point label conveys for this sample: patch test 3, about 24 weeks after DPC sensitization. What the treatment or condition label conveys for this sample: therapeutic diphenylcyclopropenone sensitization with weekly scalp DPC. At every patch-test visit, the blood draw took place before the patch test was put on. Patients were eligible if aged 18 to 70, diagnosed with alopecia and judged suitable for DPC therapy, and pregnant patients were excluded. Total RNA was extracted from unfractionated whole blood collected in Tempus Blood RNA tubes. The chain joins TRBV5-1 to TRBJ1-3; the D gene is possibly TRBD1, with 6 bases matching. The TCR originated in a young woman with alopecia areata. Some clones in this sample may be carry-over from other donors' samples. This material consisted of whole blood, taken in connection with sensitization to the hapten diphenylcyclopropenone (DPC). The CDR3 loop reads CASSLQGESGNTIYF. In nucleotide form, the sequence is TGCGCCAGCAGCTTACAGGGAGAGAGTGGAAACACCATATATTTT. When the CDR3 is completed using the reference TRBV5-1 and TRBJ1-3 genes on either side, the full variable domain is KAGVTQTPRYLIKTRGQQVTLSCSPISGHRSVSWYQQTPGQGLQFLFEYFSETQRNKGNFPGRFSGRQFSNSRSEMNVSTLELGDSALYLCASSLQGESGNTIYFGEGSWLTVV.